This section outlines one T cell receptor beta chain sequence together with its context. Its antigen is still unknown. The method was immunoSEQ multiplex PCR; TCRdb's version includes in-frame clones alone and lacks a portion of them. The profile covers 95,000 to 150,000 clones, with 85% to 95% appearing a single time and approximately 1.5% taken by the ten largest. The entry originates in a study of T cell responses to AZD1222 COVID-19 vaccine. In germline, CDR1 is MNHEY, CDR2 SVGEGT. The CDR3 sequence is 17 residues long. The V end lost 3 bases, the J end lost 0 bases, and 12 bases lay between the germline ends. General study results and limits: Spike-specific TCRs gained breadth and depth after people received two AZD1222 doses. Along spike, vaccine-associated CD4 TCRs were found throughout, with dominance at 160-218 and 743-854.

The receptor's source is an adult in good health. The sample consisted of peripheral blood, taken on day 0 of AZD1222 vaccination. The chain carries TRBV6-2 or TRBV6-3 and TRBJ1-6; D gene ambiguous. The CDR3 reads CASSYEKGRSYNSPLHF. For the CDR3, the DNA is TGTGCCAGCAGTTATGAGAAGGGTCGCTCCTATAATTCACCCCTCCACTTT.